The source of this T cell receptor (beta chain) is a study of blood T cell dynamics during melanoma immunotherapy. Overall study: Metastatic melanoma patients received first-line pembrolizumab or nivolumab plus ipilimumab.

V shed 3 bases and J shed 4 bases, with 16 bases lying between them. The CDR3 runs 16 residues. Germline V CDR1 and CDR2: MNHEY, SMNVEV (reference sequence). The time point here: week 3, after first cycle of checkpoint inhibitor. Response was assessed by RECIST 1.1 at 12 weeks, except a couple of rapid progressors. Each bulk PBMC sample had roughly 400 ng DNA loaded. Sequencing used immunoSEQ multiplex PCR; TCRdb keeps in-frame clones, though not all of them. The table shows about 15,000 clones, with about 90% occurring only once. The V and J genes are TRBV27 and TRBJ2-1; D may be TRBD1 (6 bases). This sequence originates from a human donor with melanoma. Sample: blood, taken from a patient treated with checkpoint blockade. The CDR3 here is CASSFQGRQTYNEQFF. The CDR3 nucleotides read TGTGCCAGCAGTTTTCAGGGGCGTCAAACATACAATGAGCAGTTCTTC.